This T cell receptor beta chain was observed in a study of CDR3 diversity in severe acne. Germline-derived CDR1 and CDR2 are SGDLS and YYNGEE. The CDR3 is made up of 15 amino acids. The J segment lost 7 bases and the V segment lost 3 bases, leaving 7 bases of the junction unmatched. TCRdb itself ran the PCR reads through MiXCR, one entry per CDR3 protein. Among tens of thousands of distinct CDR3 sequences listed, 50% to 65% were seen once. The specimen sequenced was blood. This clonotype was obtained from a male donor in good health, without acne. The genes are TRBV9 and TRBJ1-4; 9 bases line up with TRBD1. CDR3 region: CASSASGTGFEKLFF. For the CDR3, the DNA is TGTGCCAGCAGCGCTTCCGGGACAGGGTTTGAAAAACTGTTTTTT.